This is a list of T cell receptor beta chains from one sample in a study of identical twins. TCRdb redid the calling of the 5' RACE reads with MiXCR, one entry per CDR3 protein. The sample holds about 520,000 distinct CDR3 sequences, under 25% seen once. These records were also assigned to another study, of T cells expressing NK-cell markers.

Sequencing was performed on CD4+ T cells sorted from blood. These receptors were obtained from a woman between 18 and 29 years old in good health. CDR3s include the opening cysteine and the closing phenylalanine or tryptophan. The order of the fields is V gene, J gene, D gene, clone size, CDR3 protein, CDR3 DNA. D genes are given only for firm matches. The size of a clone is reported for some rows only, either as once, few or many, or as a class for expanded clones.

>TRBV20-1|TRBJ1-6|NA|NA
CSARDLGAGSPLHF
TGCAGTGCTAGAGATTTGGGGGCAGGTTCACCCCTCCACTTT
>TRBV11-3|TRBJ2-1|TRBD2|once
CASSQVAGANEQFF
TGTGCCAGCAGCCAAGTAGCGGGGGCCAATGAGCAGTTCTTC
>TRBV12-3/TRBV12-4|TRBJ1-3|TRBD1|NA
CASRRTGDIYF
TGTGCCAGCAGAAGAACAGGGGACATATATTTT
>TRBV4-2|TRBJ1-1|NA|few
CASSQDLWQYTEAFF
TGTGCCAGCAGCCAAGATCTATGGCAGTACACTGAAGCTTTCTTT
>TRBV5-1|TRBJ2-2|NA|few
CASSLLAVNTGELFF
TGCGCCAGCAGCTTGTTGGCAGTGAACACCGGGGAGCTGTTTTTT
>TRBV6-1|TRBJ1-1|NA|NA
CASKGLRAGSMGTEAFF
TGTGCCAGCAAAGGGTTACGGGCAGGGAGTATGGGCACTGAAGCTTTCTTT
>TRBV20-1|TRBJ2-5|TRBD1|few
CSAPRDRVEETQYF
TGCAGTGCCCCCCGGGACAGGGTAGAAGAGACCCAGTACTTC
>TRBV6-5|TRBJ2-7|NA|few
CASSYSSSFGEQYF
TGTGCCAGCAGTTACTCGTCTAGCTTCGGCGAGCAGTACTTC
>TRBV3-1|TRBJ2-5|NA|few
CASSEGGEETQYF
TGTGCCAGCAGCGAAGGCGGGGAAGAGACCCAGTACTTC
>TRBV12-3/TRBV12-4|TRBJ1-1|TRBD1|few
CASSRDRGATEAFF
TGTGCCAGCAGTCGGGACAGGGGGGCCACTGAAGCTTTCTTT
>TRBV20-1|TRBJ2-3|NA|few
CSASGGSWTDTQYF
TGCAGTGCTAGCGGAGGGAGCTGGACAGATACGCAGTATTTT
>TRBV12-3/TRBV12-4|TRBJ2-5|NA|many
CASSLARAETQYF
TGTGCCAGCAGTTTGGCCAGGGCAGAGACCCAGTACTTC
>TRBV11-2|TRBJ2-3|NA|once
CASSLEGFGTDTQYF
TGTGCCAGCAGCTTAGAGGGCTTTGGCACAGATACGCAGTATTTT
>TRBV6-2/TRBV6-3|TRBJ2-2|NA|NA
CASSPTGFTGELFF
TGTGCCAGCTCCCCTACAGGGTTTACCGGGGAGCTGTTTTTT
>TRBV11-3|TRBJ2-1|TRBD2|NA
CASSLPSGGIYNEQFF
TGTGCCAGCAGCTTACCTAGCGGGGGAATCTACAATGAGCAGTTCTTC
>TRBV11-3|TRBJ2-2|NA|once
CASSRGRMNTGELFF
TGTGCCAGCAGCCGCGGACGGATGAACACCGGGGAGCTGTTTTTT
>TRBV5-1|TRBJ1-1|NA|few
CASSDYDTNTEAFF
TGCGCCAGCAGCGATTACGACACGAACACTGAAGCTTTCTTT
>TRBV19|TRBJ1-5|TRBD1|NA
CASRPEDRRNQPQHF
TGTGCCAGTAGACCCGAGGACAGGAGGAATCAGCCCCAGCATTTT
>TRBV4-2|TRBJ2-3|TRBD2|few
CASSQDRTGGQDTQYF
TGTGCCAGCAGCCAAGATAGGACGGGGGGGCAAGATACGCAGTATTTT